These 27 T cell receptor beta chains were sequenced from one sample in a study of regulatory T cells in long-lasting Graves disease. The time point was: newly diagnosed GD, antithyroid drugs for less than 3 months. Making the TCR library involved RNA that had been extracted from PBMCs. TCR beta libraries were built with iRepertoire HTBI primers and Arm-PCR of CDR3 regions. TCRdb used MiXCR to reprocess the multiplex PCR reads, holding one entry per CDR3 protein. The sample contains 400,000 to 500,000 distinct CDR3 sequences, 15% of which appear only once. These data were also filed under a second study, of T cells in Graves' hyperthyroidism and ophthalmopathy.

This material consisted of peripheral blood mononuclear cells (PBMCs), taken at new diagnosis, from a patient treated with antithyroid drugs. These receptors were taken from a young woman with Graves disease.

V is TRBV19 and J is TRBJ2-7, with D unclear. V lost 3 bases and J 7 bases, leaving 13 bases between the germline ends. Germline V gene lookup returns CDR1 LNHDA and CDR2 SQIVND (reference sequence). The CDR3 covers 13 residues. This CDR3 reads CASSIGLVWEQYF. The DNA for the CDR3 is TGTGCCAGTAGTATCGGCCTAGTCTGGGAGCAGTACTTC. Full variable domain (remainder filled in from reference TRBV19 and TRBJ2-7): DGGITQSPKYLFRKEGQNVTLSCEQNLNHDAMYWYRQDPGQGLRLIYYSQIVNDFQKGDIAEGYSVSREKKESFPLTVTSAQKNPTAFYLCASSIGLVWEQYFGPGTRLTVT.

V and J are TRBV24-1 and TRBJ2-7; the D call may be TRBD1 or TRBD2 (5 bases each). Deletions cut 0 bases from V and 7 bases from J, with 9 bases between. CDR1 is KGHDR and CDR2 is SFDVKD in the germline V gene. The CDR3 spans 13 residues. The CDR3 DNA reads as TGTGCCACCAGTGATTTGCCGAGGGGTGAGCAGTACTTC. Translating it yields CATSDLPRGEQYF.

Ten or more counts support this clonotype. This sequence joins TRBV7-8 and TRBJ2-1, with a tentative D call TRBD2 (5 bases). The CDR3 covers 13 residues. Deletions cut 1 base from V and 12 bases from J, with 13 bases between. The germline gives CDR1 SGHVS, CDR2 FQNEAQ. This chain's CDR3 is CASSLGHRSGQFF. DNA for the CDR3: TGTGCCAGCAGCTTAGGGCATCGGAGCGGGCAGTTCTTC.

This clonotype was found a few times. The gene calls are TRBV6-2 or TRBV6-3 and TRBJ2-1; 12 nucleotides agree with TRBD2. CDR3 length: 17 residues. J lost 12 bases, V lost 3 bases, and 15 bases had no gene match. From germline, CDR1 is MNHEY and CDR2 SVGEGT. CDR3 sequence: CASSYSVAPTSGGRQFF. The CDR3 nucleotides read TGTGCCAGCAGTTATTCAGTCGCACCGACTAGCGGGGGAAGGCAGTTCTTC.

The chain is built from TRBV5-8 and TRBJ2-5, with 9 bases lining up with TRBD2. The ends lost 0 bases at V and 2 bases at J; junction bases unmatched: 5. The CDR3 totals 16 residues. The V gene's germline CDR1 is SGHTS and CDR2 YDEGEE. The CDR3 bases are TGTGCCAGCAGCTTGGTTGCGGGAGGGCTACAAGAGACCCAGTACTTC. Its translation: CASSLVAGGLQETQYF. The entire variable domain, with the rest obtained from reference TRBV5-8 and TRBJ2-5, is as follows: EAGVTQSPTHLIKTRGQQATLRCSPISGHTSVYWYQQALGLGLQFLLWYDEGEERNRGNFPPRFSGRQFPNYSSELNVNALELEDSALYLCASSLVAGGLQETQYFGPGTRLLVL.

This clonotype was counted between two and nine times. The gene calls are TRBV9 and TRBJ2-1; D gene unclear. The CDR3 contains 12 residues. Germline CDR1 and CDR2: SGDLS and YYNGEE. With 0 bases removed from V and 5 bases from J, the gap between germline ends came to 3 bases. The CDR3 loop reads CASSVGNNEQFF. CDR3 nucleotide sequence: TGTGCCAGCAGCGTAGGAAACAATGAGCAGTTCTTC.

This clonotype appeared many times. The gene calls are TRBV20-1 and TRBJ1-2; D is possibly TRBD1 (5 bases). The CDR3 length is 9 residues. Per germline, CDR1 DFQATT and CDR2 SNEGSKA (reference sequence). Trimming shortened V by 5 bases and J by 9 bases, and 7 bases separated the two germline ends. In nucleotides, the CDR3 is TGCAGTGCTCCGGGACGCTACACCTTC. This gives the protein CSAPGRYTF.

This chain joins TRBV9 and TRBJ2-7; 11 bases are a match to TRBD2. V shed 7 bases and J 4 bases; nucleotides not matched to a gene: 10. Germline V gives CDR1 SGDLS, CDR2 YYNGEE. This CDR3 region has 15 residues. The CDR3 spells CASGQGTSGTYEQYF. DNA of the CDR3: TGTGCCAGCGGACAAGGGACTAGCGGAACATACGAGCAGTACTTC. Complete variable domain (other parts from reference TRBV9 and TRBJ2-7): DSGVTQTPKHLITATGQRVTLRCSPRSGDLSVYWYQQSLDQGLQFLIQYYNGEERAKGNILERFSAQQFPDLHSELNLSSLELGDSALYFCASGQGTSGTYEQYFGPGTRLTVT.

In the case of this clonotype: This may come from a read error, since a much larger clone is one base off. Here the CDR3 reads CSVGRLAGEYEQYF. As DNA, the CDR3 is TGCAGCGTGGGAAGACTAGCGGGAGAATACGAGCAGTACTTC. This chain joins TRBV29-1 and TRBJ2-7; 12 bases align to TRBD2. V shed 6 bases and J 4 bases; nucleotides not matched to a gene: 7. This CDR3 is 14 amino acids long. The germline V gene has CDR1 SQVTM and CDR2 ANQGSEA.

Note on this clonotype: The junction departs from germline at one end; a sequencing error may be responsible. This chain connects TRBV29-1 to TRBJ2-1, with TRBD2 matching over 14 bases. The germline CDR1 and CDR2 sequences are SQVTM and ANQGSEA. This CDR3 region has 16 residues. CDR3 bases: TGCAGCGTTGCTGGGACTAGCGGGAGTATCTACGATGAGCAGTTCTTC. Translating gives CSVAGTSGSIYDEQFF.

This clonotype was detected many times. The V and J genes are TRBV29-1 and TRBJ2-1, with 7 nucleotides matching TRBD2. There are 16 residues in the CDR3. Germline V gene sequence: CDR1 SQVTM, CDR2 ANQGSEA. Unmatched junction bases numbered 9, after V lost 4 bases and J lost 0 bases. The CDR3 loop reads CSVGLVGGSSYNEQFF. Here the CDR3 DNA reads TGCAGCGTTGGGCTGGTGGGCGGGAGCTCCTACAATGAGCAGTTCTTC.

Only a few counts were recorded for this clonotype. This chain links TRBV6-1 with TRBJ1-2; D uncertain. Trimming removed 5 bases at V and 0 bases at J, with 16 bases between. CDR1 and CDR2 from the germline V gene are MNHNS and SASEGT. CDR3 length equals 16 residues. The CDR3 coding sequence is TGTGCCAGCAGTAGCCGGTCCGGGCCCTCTAACTATGGCTACACCTTC. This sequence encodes CASSSRSGPSNYGYTF.

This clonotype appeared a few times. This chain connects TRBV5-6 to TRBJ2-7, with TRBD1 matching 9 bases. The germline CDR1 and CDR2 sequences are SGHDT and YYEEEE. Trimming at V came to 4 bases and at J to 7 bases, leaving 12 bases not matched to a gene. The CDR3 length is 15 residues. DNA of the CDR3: TGTGCCAGCAGCCGAACGGGACAGGGACTTTCAGAGCAGTACTTC. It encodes CASSRTGQGLSEQYF.

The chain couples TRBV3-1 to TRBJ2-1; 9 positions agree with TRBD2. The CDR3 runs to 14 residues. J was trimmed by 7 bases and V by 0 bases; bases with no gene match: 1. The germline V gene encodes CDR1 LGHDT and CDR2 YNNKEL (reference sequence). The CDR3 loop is CASSQDSGRNEQFF. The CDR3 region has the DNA TGTGCCAGCAGCCAAGATAGCGGGAGAAATGAGCAGTTCTTC.

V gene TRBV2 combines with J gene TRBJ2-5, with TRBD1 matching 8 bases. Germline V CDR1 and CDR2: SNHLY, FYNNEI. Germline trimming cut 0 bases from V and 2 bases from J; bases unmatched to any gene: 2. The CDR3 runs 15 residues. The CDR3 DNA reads TGTGCCAGCAGTGAAGCCTGGGACAGGCAAGAGACCCAGTACTTC. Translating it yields CASSEAWDRQETQYF.

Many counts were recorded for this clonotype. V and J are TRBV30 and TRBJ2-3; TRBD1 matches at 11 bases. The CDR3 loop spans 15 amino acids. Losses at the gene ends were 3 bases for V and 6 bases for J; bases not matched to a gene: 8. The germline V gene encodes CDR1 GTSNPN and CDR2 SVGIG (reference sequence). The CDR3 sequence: CAWRAGTGGADTQYF. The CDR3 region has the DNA TGTGCCTGGAGGGCAGGGACAGGGGGAGCCGATACGCAGTATTTT. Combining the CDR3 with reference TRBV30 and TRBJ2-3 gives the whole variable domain SQTIHQWPATLVQPVGSPLSLECTVEGTSNPNLYWYRQAAGRGLQLLFYSVGIGQISSEVPQNLSASRPQDRQFILSSKKLLLSDSGFYLCAWRAGTGGADTQYFGPGTRLTVL.

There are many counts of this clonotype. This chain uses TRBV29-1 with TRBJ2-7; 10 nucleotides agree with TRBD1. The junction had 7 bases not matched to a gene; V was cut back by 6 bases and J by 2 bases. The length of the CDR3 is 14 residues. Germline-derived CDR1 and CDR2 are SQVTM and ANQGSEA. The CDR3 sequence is CSVRSGQGTYEQYF. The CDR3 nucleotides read TGCAGCGTGCGTTCGGGACAGGGGACCTACGAGCAGTACTTC.

The CDR3 region is CASSLGGFSSYEQYF. As DNA, the CDR3 is TGTGCCAGCAGTTTGGGGGGGTTCTCCTCCTACGAGCAGTACTTC. The chain links TRBV27 to TRBJ2-7; 7 positions match TRBD2. Germline lookup yields CDR1 MNHEY and CDR2 SMNVEV (reference sequence). The CDR3 runs to 15 residues. V lost 3 bases and J lost 0; bases outside the gene matches: 5.

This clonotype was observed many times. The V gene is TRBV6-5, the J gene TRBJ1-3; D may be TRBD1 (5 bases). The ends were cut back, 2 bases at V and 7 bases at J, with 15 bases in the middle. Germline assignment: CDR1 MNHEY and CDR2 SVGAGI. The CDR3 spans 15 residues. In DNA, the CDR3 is TGTGCCAGCAGTTACAACAGGAATCTGGACAACACCATATATTTT. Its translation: CASSYNRNLDNTIYF.

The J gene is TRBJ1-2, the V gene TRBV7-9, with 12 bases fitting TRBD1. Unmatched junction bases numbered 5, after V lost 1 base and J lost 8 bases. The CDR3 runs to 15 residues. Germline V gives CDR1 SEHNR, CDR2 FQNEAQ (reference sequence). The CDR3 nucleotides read TGTGCCAGCAGCTTAGGGGACAGGGGGCTGAGGGGCTACACCTTC. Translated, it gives CASSLGDRGLRGYTF.

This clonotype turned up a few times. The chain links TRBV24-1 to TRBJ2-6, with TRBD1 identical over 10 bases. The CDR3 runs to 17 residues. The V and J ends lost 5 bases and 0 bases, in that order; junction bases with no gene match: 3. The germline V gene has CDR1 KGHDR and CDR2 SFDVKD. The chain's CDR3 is CATSGDRGRSGANVLTF. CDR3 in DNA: TGTGCCACCAGTGGGGACAGGGGACGCTCTGGGGCCAACGTCCTGACTTTC.

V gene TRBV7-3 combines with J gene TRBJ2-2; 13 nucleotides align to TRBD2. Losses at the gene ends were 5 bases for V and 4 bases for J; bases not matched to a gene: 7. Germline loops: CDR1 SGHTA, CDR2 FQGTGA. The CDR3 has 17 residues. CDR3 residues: CASSPGLAGSVTGELFF. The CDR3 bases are TGTGCCAGCAGCCCGGGACTAGCGGGGAGTGTCACCGGGGAGCTGTTTTTT.

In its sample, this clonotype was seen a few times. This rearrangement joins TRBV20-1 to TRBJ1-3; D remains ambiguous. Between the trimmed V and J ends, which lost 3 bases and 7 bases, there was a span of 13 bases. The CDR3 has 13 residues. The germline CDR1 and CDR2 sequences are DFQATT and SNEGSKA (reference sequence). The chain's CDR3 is CSASDGGLNTIYF. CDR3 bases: TGCAGTGCTAGCGACGGAGGGTTGAACACCATATATTTT.

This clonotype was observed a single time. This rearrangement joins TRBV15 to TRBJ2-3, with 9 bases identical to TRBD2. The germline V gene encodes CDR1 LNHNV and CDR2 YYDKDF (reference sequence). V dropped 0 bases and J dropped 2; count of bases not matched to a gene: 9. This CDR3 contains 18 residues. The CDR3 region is CATSRDTLAGLLTDTQYF. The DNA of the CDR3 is TGTGCCACCAGCAGAGATACCCTAGCGGGACTTCTCACAGATACGCAGTATTTT.

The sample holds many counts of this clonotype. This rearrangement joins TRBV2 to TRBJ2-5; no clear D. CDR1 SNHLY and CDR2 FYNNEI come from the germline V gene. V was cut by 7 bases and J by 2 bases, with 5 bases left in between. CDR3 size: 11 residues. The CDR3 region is CASTPQETQYF. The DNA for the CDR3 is TGTGCCAGCACCCCGCAAGAGACCCAGTACTTC.

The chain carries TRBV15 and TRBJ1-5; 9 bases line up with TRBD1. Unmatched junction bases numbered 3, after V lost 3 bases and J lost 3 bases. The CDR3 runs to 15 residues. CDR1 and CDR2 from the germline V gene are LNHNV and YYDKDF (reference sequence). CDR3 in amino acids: CATSSDRGINQPQHF. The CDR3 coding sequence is TGTGCCACCAGCAGTGACAGGGGGATCAATCAGCCCCAGCATTTT.

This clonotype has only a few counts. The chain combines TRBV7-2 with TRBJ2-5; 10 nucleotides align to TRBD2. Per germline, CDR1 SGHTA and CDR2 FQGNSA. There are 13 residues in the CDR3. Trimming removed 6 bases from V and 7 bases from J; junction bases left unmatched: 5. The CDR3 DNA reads TGTGCCAGCAGGACGTCTAGCGGGAGGACCCAGTACTTC. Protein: CASRTSSGRTQYF.